This T cell receptor beta chain came from a study of cytomegalovirus exposure and HLA in healthy donors. Background on the study: Most genotyped donors, over 70% of about 360, had Caucasian-associated genetic ancestry.

A word on this clone: Antigen unknown.

The study ran its PCR with 60 Vbeta and 13 Jbeta primers. The assay was immunoSEQ multiplex PCR, and TCRdb's table has in-frame clones only and misses some. Among fewer than 250,000 clones listed, around 75% were seen once. Findings of the study overall: Prior analysis indicated that the majority of TCR beta V segments exhibited productivity approximately 90% or approximately 30% of the time. HLA alleles showed associations with some 17,000 TCR beta sequences in a later analysis, at a 0.05 false discovery rate.

CDR1 is KGHSH, CDR2 LQKENI, per germline. Trimming removed 5 bases at V and 9 bases at J, with 14 bases between. This CDR3 is 13 amino acids long. This TCR came from a woman aged 25 to 39 in good health and CMV-seropositive. Sequencing input: PBMCs. The chain uses TRBV18 and TRBJ2-1; D gene unclear. The CDR3 here is CASSLDGYGEQFF. CDR3 coding DNA: TGTGCCAGCTCATTAGACGGGTACGGTGAGCAGTTCTTC.